This T cell receptor (beta chain) was observed in a study of graft-versus-host responses after intestinal transplantation. Note on this clone: The antigen is not known.

Study findings and constraints: Some GvH clones appeared in ileal mucosa or blood before recipient bone marrow. Peak levels of circulating GvH clones tracked with early post-transplant HvG declines. Allografts from individuals with graft-donor T cell macrochimerism displayed high graft-versus-host to host-versus-graft clonal ratios.

Libraries were prepared by immunoSEQ multiplex PCR; TCRdb keeps only in-frame clonotypes and omits some of them. The table shows about 93,000 clones, with just under 95% occurring only once. The CDR3 contains 17 residues. The source was unstimulated CD8+ T cells sorted from spleen or lymph node cells, collected before intestinal transplant. V and J are TRBV21-1 and TRBJ2-1; the D call TRBD2 from the table was never checked on the DNA. TRBV21-1 is a documented pseudogene. This TCR was sampled from a human donor who received an intestinal transplant. CDR3 residues: CASSKEYGTRGCNEQFF. CDR3 coding DNA: TGTGCCAGCAGCAAAGAGTACGGGACTAGGGGTTGTAATGAGCAGTTCTTC.